The rows below give T cell receptor beta chains drawn from one sample of a study of T-cell memory formation after mild COVID-19. TCRdb passed the 5' RACE reads through MiXCR, listing each CDR3 protein once. The sample carries over 150,000 distinct CDR3 sequences, roughly 20% recorded once. The sequencing sample was made of PBMCs or a T cell subset sorted from them (not recorded which). Receptors originate from a man between 18 and 35 years old who had mild COVID-19 (a few samples of this study predate the infection). Cell type and time point are not known. CDR3s include the opening cysteine and the closing phenylalanine or tryptophan. D genes are given only for firm matches.

v_gene | d_gene | CDR3aa
TRBV20-1 | TRBD1 | CSARGRTGWPNYGYTF
TRBV30 | TRBD2 | CAWTGTSGGNEQFF
TRBV6-5 | - | CASRNFGGLSTDTQYF
TRBV19 | TRBD1 | CASGLTGLNQPQHF
TRBV29-1 | - | CSVARSSTDTQYF
TRBV5-1 | - | CASSLEGLAVTDTQYF
TRBV23-1 | - | CARGADTQYF
TRBV7-3 | - | CASSLRGTPWDTQYF
TRBV7-8 | - | CASSAEGNTGELFF
TRBV4-2 | - | CASSLPRVPPQHF
TRBV5-1 | - | CASIRTLDRFRGYTF
TRBV5-1 | - | CASSLHQESEQFF
TRBV20-1 | - | CSARDSGGMGETQYF
TRBV9 | - | CASSASPSGKTYEQYF
TRBV12-3/TRBV12-4 | - | CASSFWDLTNTDTQYF
TRBV20-1 | - | CSARDVAQNEKLFF
TRBV11-2 | - | CASSFWTNTGELFF
TRBV10-3 | TRBD2 | CAISESERGGNEQFF
TRBV20-1 | - | CSATSTGIADTQYF
TRBV20-1 | TRBD1 | CSARETGTETQYF
TRBV15 | - | CATSRDLRIVNEKLFF
TRBV2 | - | CASSPQRRGNQPQHF
TRBV14 | TRBD1 | CASSRQGLAEAFF
TRBV12-3/TRBV12-4 | - | CASSFEPQPQHF
TRBV4-3 | - | CASSQTRDPLIRLFF
TRBV10-1 | - | CASSERRDGSSYF
TRBV27 | - | CASSFDRRSPYEQYF
TRBV7-2 | TRBD1 | CASSDRGSDTQYF
TRBV6-5 | - | CASRTKQAIVWGYTF
TRBV5-1 | TRBD1 | CASSWDRSYNEQFF
TRBV7-2 | TRBD2 | CASSLRGGLADTQYF
TRBV5-1 | TRBD1 | CASSGTEGNSPLHF
TRBV29-1 | - | CSARIRDLNTEAFF
TRBV19 | TRBD1 | CASSPGQGIDTEAFF
TRBV9 | TRBD1 | CASSPWVDRVDTQYF
TRBV29-1 | - | CSVARTVTNYGYTF
TRBV4-3 | - | CASSQESNTGELFF
TRBV7-9 | TRBD2 | CASSYVPGGSGANVLTF
TRBV7-2 | - | CASRRSGDTQYF
TRBV29-1 | TRBD1 | CSVRPGTGVFYEQYF
TRBV20-1 | - | CSARDGLKETQYF
TRBV27 | - | CASSLTAGDVRTDTQYF
TRBV7-2 | - | CASSLFGGVNTEAFF
TRBV5-1 | - | CASRVLPRVDTEAFF
TRBV3-1 | - | CASSRRSGANVLTF
TRBV20-1 | - | CSARQGYPPKQETQYF
TRBV27 | TRBD2 | CASSSSGGAEDTQYF
TRBV5-1 | - | CASSPPGGEETQYF
TRBV7-2 | - | CASSPYASSTDTQYF
TRBV5-1 | - | CASRQEETQYF
TRBV7-6 | - | CASSLVGAPYEQYF